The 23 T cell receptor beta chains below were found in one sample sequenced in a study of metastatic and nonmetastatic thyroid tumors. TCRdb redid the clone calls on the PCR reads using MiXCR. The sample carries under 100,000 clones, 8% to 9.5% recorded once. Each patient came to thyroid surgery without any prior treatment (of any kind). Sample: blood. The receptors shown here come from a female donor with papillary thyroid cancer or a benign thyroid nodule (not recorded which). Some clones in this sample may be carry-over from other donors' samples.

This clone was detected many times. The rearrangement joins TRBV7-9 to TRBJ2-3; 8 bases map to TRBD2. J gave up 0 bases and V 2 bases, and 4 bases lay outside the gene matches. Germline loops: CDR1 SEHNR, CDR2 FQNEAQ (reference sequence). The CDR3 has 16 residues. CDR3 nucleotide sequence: TGTGCCAGCAGCTTACTGGCGGGGGGAAGCACAGATACGCAGTATTTT. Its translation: CASSLLAGGSTDTQYF.

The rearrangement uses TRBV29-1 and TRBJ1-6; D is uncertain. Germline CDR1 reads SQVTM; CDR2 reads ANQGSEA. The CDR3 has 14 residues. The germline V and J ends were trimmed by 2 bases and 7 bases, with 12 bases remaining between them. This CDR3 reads CSVERQASNSPLHF. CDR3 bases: TGCAGCGTTGAAAGGCAGGCATCAAATTCACCCCTCCACTTT.

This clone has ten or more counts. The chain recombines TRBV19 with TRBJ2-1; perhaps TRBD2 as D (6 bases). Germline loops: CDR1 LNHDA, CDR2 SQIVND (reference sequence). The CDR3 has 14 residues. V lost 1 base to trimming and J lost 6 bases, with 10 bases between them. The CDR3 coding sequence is TGTGCCAGTAGTATAGGACGGGGAGGCAATGAGCAGTTCTTC. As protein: CASSIGRGGNEQFF.

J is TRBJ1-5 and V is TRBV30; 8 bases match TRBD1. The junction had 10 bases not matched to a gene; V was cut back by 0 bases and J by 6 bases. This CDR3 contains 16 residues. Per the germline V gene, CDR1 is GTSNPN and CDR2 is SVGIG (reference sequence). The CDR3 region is CAWSVISGTGGQPQHF. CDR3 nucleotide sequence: TGTGCCTGGAGTGTAATTTCCGGGACAGGCGGTCAGCCCCAGCATTTT.

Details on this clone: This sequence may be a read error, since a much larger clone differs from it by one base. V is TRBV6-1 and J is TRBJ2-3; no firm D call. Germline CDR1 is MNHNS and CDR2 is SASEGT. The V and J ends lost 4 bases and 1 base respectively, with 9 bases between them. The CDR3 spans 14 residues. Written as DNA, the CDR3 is TGTGCCAGCAGTGGGGATCAAGGCACAGATACGCAGTATTTT. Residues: CASSGDQGTDTQYF.

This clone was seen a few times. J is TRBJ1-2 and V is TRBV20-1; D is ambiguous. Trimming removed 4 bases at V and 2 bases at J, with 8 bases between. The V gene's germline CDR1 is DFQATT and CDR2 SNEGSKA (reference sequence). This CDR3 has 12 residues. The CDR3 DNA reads TGCAGTGCTAAAGGAGCAAACTATGGCTACACCTTC. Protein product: CSAKGANYGYTF.

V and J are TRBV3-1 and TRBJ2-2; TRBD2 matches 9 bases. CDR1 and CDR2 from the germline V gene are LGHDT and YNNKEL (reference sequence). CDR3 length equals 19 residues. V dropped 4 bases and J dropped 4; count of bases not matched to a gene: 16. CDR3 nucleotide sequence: TGTGCCAGCAGCCGCCTAGCGGGGCGAGGGACGGTGGGCACCGGGGAGCTGTTTTTT. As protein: CASSRLAGRGTVGTGELFF.

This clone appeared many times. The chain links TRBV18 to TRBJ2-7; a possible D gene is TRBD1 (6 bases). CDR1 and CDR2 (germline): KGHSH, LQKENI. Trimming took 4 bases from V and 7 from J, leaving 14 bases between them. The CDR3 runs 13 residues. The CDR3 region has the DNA TGTGCCAGCTCACTATTGGCGCAGGGGGAGCAGTACTTC. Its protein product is CASSLLAQGEQYF.

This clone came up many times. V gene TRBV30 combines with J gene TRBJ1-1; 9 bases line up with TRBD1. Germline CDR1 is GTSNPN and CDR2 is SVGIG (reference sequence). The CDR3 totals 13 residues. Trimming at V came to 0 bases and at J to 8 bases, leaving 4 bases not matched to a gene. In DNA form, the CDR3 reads TGTGCCTGGAGTGTAGGACAGGGGTCAGAAGCTTTCTTT. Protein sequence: CAWSVGQGSEAFF.

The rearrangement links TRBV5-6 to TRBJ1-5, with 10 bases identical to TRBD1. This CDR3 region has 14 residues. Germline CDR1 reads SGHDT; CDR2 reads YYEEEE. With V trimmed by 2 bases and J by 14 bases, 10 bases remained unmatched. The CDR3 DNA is TGTGCCAGCAGCTTAGGACAGGGGGGCTTCTTGAAGCATTTT. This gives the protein CASSLGQGGFLKHF.

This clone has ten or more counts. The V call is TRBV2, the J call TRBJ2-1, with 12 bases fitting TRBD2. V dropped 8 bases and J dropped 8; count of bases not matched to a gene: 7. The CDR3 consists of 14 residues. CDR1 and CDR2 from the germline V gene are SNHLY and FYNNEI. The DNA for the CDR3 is TGTGCCAGCGCAGCTAGCGGGGGGGCCTATGAGCAGTTCTTC. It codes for CASAASGGAYEQFF.

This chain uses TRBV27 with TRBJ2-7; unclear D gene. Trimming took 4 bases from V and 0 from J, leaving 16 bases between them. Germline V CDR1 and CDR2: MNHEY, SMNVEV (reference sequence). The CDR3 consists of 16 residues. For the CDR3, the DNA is TGTGCCAGCAGTTCAGGTGGTGGGCACGGCTCCTACGAGCAGTACTTC. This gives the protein CASSSGGGHGSYEQYF.

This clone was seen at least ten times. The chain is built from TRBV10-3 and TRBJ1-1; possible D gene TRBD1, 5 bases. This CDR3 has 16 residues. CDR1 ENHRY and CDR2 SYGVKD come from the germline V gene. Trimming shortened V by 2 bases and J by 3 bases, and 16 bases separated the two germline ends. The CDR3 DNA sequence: TGTGCCATCAGTGAGGGCTTGAGGGGACGGGACACTGAAGCTTTCTTT. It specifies CAISEGLRGRDTEAFF.

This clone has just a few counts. As DNA, the CDR3 is TGTGCCAGCTCTGCCTGGGGCCGAGAAACCCAGTACTTC. Translating it yields CASSAWGRETQYF. This sequence joins TRBV27 and TRBJ2-5; perhaps TRBD1 as D (5 bases). Germline V gene lookup returns CDR1 MNHEY and CDR2 SMNVEV (reference sequence). V was shortened by 8 bases and J by 8 bases, with 18 bases between the two germline ends. The CDR3 is 13 amino acids.

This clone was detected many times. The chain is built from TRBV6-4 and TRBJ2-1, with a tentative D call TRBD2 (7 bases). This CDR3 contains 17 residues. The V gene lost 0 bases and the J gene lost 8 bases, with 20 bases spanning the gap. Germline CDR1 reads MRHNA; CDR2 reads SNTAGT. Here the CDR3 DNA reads TGTGCCAGCAGTGACTCAGAAGGGGGGGGACGTTTCCATGAGCAGTTCTTC. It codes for CASSDSEGGGRFHEQFF.

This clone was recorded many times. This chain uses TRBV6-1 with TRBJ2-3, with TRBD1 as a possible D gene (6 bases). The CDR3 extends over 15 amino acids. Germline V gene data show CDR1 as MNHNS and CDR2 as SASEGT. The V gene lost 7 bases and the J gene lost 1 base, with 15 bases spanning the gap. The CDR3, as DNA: TGTGCCAGCAAATCCGGGACAAGGGGCACAGATACGCAGTATTTT. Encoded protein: CASKSGTRGTDTQYF.

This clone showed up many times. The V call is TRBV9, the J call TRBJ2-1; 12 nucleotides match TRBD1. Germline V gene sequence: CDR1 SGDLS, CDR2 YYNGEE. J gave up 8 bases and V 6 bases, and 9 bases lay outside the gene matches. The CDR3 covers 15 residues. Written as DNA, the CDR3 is TGTGCCAGCACGTCCGGGACAGGGGGCGCGGATGAGCAGTTCTTC. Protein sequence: CASTSGTGGADEQFF.

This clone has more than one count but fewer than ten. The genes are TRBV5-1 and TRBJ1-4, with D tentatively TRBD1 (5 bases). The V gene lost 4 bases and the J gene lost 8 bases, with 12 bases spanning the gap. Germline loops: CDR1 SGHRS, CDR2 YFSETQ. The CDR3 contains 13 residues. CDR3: CASSQEWGEKLFF. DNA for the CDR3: TGCGCCAGCAGCCAGGAATGGGGCGAAAAACTGTTTTTT.

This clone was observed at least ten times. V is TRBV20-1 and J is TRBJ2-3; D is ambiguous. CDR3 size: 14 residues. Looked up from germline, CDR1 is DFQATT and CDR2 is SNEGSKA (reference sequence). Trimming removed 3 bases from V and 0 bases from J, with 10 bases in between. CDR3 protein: CSASPRTSTDTQYF. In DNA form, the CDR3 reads TGCAGTGCTAGCCCGAGAACTAGCACAGATACGCAGTATTTT.

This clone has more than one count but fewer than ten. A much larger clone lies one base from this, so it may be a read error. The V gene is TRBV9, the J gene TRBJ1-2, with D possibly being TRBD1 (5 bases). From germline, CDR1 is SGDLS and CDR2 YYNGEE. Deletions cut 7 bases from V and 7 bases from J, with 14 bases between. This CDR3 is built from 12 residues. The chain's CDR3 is CASDKGDSGYTF. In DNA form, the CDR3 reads TGTGCCAGCGACAAAGGGGATTCTGGCTACACCTTC.

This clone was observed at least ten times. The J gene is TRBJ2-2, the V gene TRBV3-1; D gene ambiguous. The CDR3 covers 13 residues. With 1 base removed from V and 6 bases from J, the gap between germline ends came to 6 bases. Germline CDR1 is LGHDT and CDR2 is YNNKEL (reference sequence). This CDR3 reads CASSQGASGELFF. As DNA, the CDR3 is TGTGCCAGCAGCCAAGGGGCGTCCGGGGAGCTGTTTTTT.

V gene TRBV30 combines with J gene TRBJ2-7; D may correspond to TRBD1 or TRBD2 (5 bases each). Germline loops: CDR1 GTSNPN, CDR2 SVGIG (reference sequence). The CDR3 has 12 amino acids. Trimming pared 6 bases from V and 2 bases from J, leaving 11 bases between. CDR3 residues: CACRGVAYEQYF. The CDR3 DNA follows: TGTGCCTGTAGAGGGGTGGCCTACGAGCAGTACTTC.

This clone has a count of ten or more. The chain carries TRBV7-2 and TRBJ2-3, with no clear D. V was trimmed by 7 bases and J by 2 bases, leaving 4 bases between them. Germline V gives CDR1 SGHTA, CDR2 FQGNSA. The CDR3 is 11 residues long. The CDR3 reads CASTPTDTQYF. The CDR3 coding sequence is TGTGCCAGCACCCCCACAGATACGCAGTATTTT.